This is a list of T cell receptor beta chains from one sample in a study of radiotherapy plus CTLA-4 blockade in lung cancer. The protocol was immunoSEQ multiplex PCR, while the TCRdb copy is restricted to in-frame clones and leaves out a portion. The sample has some 51,000 clones; approximately 80% are singletons. The sample here was peripheral blood, taken from a patient treated with radiotherapy plus ipilimumab. The origin of the receptors is a human donor with non-small cell lung cancer whose response to radiotherapy plus ipilimumab could not be evaluated. The CDR3 runs from the conserved cysteine through the conserved F or W. D genes are given only for firm matches. Clone size is stated in some rows and not others, as once, few, many or a class when expanded.

>-|TRBV27|-|TRBJ1-2
CASSLRGEGGYTF
TGTGCCAGCAGTTTAAGAGGGGAGGGTGGCTACACCTTC
>TRBD1|TRBV29-1|-|TRBJ1-2
CSVEDQQGVNYGYTF
TGCAGCGTTGAAGATCAACAGGGGGTAAACTATGGCTACACCTTC
>-|TRBV5-1|-|TRBJ2-1
CASSQDGIYYEQFF
TGCGCCAGCAGCCAGGACGGGATTTACTATGAGCAGTTCTTC
>TRBD1|TRBV27|-|TRBJ2-2
CASSGAPGQGPRTGELFF
TGTGCCAGCAGTGGGGCGCCGGGACAGGGGCCTCGCACCGGGGAGCTGTTTTTT
>TRBD2|TRBV6-5|-|TRBJ2-7
CASSHVAGGREQYF
TGTGCCAGCAGTCACGTAGCGGGAGGGAGGGAGCAGTACTTC
>-|TRBV18|-|TRBJ2-5
CASSPPGEETQYF
TGTGCCAGCTCACCACCCGGAGAAGAGACCCAGTACTTC
>TRBD1|TRBV6-1|-|TRBJ1-1
CASNRGWGTEAFF
TGTGCCAGCAACAGGGGTTGGGGCACTGAAGCTTTCTTT
>TRBD1|TRBV5-4|once|TRBJ1-2
CASSFGDRGHYGYTF
TGTGCCAGCAGCTTTGGGGACAGGGGGCACTATGGCTACACCTTC
>TRBD2|TRBV29-1|-|TRBJ2-5
CSVEGLAGRETQYF
TGCAGCGTTGAAGGACTAGCGGGGAGAGAGACCCAGTACTTC
>TRBD2|TRBV4-3|-|TRBJ2-3
CASSPRLAGVDTQYF
TGCGCCAGCAGCCCTCGCCTAGCGGGAGTTGATACGCAGTATTTT
>-|TRBV4-2|-|TRBJ1-2
CASSQGTSLANYGYTF
TGTGCCAGCAGCCAAGGGACTTCTTTAGCTAACTATGGCTACACCTTC
>-|TRBV27|-|TRBJ2-5
CASSLAASDLETQYF
TGTGCCAGCAGTTTGGCAGCTAGCGACCTAGAGACCCAGTACTTC
>-|TRBV27|-|TRBJ2-7
CAGRTRGTYEQYF
TGTGCCGGGCGGACCAGGGGAACCTACGAGCAGTACTTC
>TRBD1|TRBV5-1|-|TRBJ1-6
CASSAGTGGRNSPLHF
TGCGCCAGCAGCGCCGGGACAGGGGGTCGTAATTCACCCCTCCACTTT
>TRBD2|TRBV9|-|TRBJ2-3
CASSIAGGRDTQYF
TGTGCCAGCAGCATAGCGGGGGGTAGAGATACGCAGTATTTT
>-|TRBV5-4|once|TRBJ1-4
CASSLGGATNEKLFF
TGTGCCAGCAGCTTGGGGGGGGCAACTAATGAAAAACTGTTTTTT
>-|TRBV13|-|TRBJ2-5
CASSNRALQTSGETQYF
TGTGCCAGCAGCAACAGGGCCTTACAAACTTCAGGGGAGACCCAGTACTTC
>-|TRBV7-2|-|TRBJ1-6
CASSLAGLRNSPLHF
TGTGCCAGCAGCTTAGCGGGACTAAGAAATTCACCCCTCCACTTT
>-|TRBV23-1|-|TRBJ2-7
CASSQSDSSYEQYF
TGCGCCAGCAGTCAATCGGACAGCTCCTACGAGCAGTACTTC
>-|TRBV7-3|-|TRBJ2-1
CASSLQGSYNEQFF
TGTGCCAGCAGCTTACAGGGTTCCTACAATGAGCAGTTCTTC
>-|TRBV11-2|few|TRBJ1-1
CASTPSGGGITEAFF
TGTGCCAGCACCCCTTCCGGGGGAGGGATCACTGAAGCTTTCTTT
>TRBD2|TRBV28|-|TRBJ2-7
CASKGGTSGSHEQYF
TGTGCCAGCAAAGGGGGAACTAGCGGGAGTCACGAGCAGTACTTC
>TRBD2|TRBV5-1|-|TRBJ2-1
CASKLAGGSYNEQFF
TGCGCCAGCAAACTAGCGGGGGGCTCCTACAATGAGCAGTTCTTC
>-|TRBV2|-|TRBJ2-7
CASSDAAAEQYF
TGTGCCAGCAGTGACGCGGCAGCCGAGCAGTACTTC
>TRBD2|TRBV28|-|TRBJ2-7
CASSLGRGGYEQYF
TGTGCCAGCAGTCTTGGACGGGGGGGATACGAGCAGTACTTC
>-|TRBV9|-|TRBJ1-1
CASSVGGVNTEAFF
TGTGCCAGCTCAGTCGGCGGAGTGAACACTGAAGCTTTCTTT
>TRBD2|TRBV9|-|TRBJ2-1
CASSVVAGGYNEQFF
TGTGCCAGCAGCGTAGTGGCGGGGGGCTACAATGAGCAGTTCTTC
>TRBD2|TRBV2|-|TRBJ2-7
CASSERTSVGHEQYF
TGTGCCAGCAGTGAACGGACTAGCGTAGGCCACGAGCAGTACTTC
>TRBD1|TRBV28|-|TRBJ1-5
CASSQRTGFQPQHF
TGTGCCAGCAGTCAGAGGACAGGGTTTCAGCCCCAGCATTTT
>-|TRBV4-1|once|TRBJ2-2
CASTRTGNTGELFF
TGCGCCAGCACCCGTACCGGGAACACCGGGGAGCTGTTTTTT
>TRBD2|TRBV27|-|TRBJ2-2
CASRMGLAGVVGELFF
TGCGCCAGCAGGATGGGACTAGCGGGAGTTGTCGGGGAGCTGTTTTTT
>-|TRBV28|-|TRBJ1-4
CASSFAGSNEKLFF
TGTGCCAGCAGTTTTGCAGGGTCTAATGAAAAACTGTTTTTT
>-|TRBV6-5|-|TRBJ1-6
CASSYSAALNSPLHF
TGTGCCAGCAGTTACTCTGCGGCCCTTAATTCACCCCTCCACTTT
>-|TRBV28|-|TRBJ1-2
CASSFPNYGYTF
TGTGCCAGCAGTTTCCCGAACTATGGCTACACCTTC
>TRBD2|TRBV9|once|TRBJ2-1
CASSPGLAGHSYNEQFF
TGTGCCAGCAGCCCGGGACTAGCGGGCCACTCCTACAATGAGCAGTTCTTC
>TRBD2|TRBV28|-|TRBJ2-7
CASRTGGWSYEQYF
TGTGCCAGCAGGACGGGGGGTTGGTCCTACGAGCAGTACTTC
>TRBD2|TRBV7-3|-|TRBJ2-1
CASSFGTSGRGDEQFF
TGTGCCAGCAGCTTCGGGACTAGCGGGAGAGGCGATGAGCAGTTCTTC
>TRBD1|TRBV7-3|few|TRBJ2-2
CASSRGDRETGELFF
TGTGCCAGCAGCCGTGGGGACAGGGAGACCGGGGAGCTGTTTTTT
>-|TRBV7-2|once|TRBJ2-1
CASSSGPRNEQFF
TGTGCCAGCAGCTCTGGGCCACGCAATGAGCAGTTCTTC
>TRBD2|TRBV25-1|-|TRBJ2-3
CASSKSGRYPTDTQYF
TGTGCCAGCAGTAAAAGCGGGAGGTATCCCACAGATACGCAGTATTTT
>-|TRBV27|-|TRBJ2-3
CASSLSRDTQYF
TGTGCCAGCAGTTTATCCAGAGATACGCAGTATTTT
>TRBD2|TRBV7-8|-|TRBJ2-1
CASSPGAGGANNEQFF
TGTGCCAGCAGCCCTGGAGCGGGGGGGGCTAATAATGAGCAGTTCTTC
>TRBD1|TRBV7-3|-|TRBJ2-3
CASSFHGTGGTDTQYF
TGTGCCAGCAGCTTCCACGGGACAGGCGGCACAGATACGCAGTATTTT
>-|TRBV14|once|TRBJ2-2
CASSQWLAVDTGELFF
TGTGCCAGCAGCCAGTGGCTAGCAGTGGACACCGGGGAGCTGTTTTTT
>-|TRBV19|-|TRBJ2-5
CASRPRGAAETQYF
TGTGCCAGTAGGCCTCGGGGGGCGGCTGAGACCCAGTACTTC
>TRBD1|TRBV7-9|-|TRBJ1-1
CASSMTGGTEAFF
TGTGCCAGCAGCATGACAGGGGGAACTGAAGCTTTCTTT
>-|TRBV7-6|-|TRBJ1-1
CASSPLEGVYTEAFF
TGTGCCAGCAGCCCGCTTGAAGGAGTGTACACTGAAGCTTTCTTT
>-|TRBV9|-|TRBJ2-7
CASSVASSEQYF
TGTGCCAGCAGCGTAGCTTCGAGCGAGCAGTACTTC
>-|TRBV2|-|TRBJ1-5
CASSPGALQPQHF
TGTGCCAGCAGTCCAGGGGCATTACAGCCCCAGCATTTT
>TRBD2|TRBV7-3|-|TRBJ2-7
CASSLSSGGAYEQYF
TGTGCCAGCAGCTTGAGTAGCGGGGGGGCCTACGAGCAGTACTTC
>TRBD2|TRBV18|-|TRBJ2-7
CASSRGAGREPYEQYF
TGTGCCAGCTCAAGAGGAGCGGGACGGGAGCCCTACGAGCAGTACTTC
>TRBD1|TRBV18|-|TRBJ2-2
CASSPNRGSATGELFF
TGTGCCAGCTCTCCCAACAGGGGCAGTGCCACCGGGGAGCTGTTTTTT
>TRBD1|TRBV5-8|medium-sized|TRBJ2-7
CASSLAQGNEQYF
TGTGCCAGCAGCTTGGCACAGGGGAACGAGCAGTACTTC
>TRBD1|TRBV7-9|-|TRBJ1-1
CASRPPYRQGNEAFF
TGTGCCAGCAGACCCCCTTACCGACAGGGCAATGAAGCTTTCTTT
>-|TRBV4-3|-|TRBJ1-6
CASSSTGNSPLHF
TGCGCCAGCAGTTCCACGGGAAATTCACCCCTCCACTTT